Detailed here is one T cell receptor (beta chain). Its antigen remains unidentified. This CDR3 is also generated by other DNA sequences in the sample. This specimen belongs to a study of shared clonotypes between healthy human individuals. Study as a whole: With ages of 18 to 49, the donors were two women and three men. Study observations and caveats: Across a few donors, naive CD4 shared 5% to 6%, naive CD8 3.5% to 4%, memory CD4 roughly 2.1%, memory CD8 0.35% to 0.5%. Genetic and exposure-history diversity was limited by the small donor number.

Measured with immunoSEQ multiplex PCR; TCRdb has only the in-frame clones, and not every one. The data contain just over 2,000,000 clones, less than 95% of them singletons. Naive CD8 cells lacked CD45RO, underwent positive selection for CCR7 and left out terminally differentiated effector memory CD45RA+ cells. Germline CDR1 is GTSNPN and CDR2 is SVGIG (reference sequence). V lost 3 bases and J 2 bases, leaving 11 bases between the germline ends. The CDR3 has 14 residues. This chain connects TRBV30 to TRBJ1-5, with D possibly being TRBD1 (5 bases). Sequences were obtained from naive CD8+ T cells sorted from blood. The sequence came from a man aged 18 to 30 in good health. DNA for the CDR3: TGTGCCTGGAGCGGAGGGGACGGCAATCAGCCCCAGCATTTT. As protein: CAWSGGDGNQPQHF.